These T cell receptor beta chains were read from a single sample in a study of response to subunit inactivated influenza vaccine. TCRdb called the RT-PCR reads again in MiXCR, with one record for every CDR3 protein. The data show roughly 150,000 distinct CDR3 sequences, with about 11% seen just once and under 15% held by the top ten. The specimen was non-naive T cells sorted from PBMCs, collected roughly 6 weeks after vaccination. The receptors were sampled from a man between 45 and 60 years old who received an inactivated influenza vaccine. CDR3s include the opening cysteine and the closing phenylalanine or tryptophan. D genes are given only for firm matches. Clone size, where shown, is once, few, many, or a class for clones that have expanded.

J,size,V,D,DNA,CDR3
TRBJ2-2,many,TRBV5-1,TRBD2,TGCGCCAGCAGCACCGGGACTAACAGTGTCGGGGAGCTGTTTTTT,CASSTGTNSVGELFF
TRBJ2-5,many,TRBV28,.,TGTGCCAGCAGTTTTGGGGCGGAGACCCAGTACTTC,CASSFGAETQYF
TRBJ2-7,few,TRBV20-1,TRBD1,TGCAGTGCCCCGCAGGCTGGGACAGGGGGGAGTTCCTACGAGCAGTACTTC,CSAPQAGTGGSSYEQYF
TRBJ2-7,many,TRBV7-2,.,TGTGCCAGCAGCTCACGGACAAATTACGAGCAGTACTTC,CASSSRTNYEQYF
TRBJ1-2,many,TRBV5-1,.,TGCGCCAGCAGGGATCAGGAGAACTATGGCTACACCTTC,CASRDQENYGYTF
TRBJ2-5,few,TRBV27,TRBD1,TGTGCCAGCAGTCCACAGGGGGCTAGGGAGACCCAGTACTTC,CASSPQGARETQYF
TRBJ2-1,.,TRBV7-3,TRBD2,TGTGCCAGCAGCCCCCGGCCCCGACTCACCTCAGCCGGGACTAGCGATCACAATGAGCAGTTCTTC,CASSPRPRLTSAGTSDHNEQFF
TRBJ2-7,few,TRBV4-1,TRBD2,TGCGCCAGCAGCCAAGACGGGAGGGGGGGAGAAGAGCAGTACTTC,CASSQDGRGGEEQYF
TRBJ2-2,many,TRBV5-1,TRBD2,TGCGCCAGCAGAGGTAGCGGGAGGACTCAGACGAACACCGGGGAGCTGTTTTTT,CASRGSGRTQTNTGELFF
TRBJ2-3,.,TRBV5-4,.,TGTGCCAGCACCGCTGGGTCCCCAGATACGCAGTATTTT,CASTAGSPDTQYF
TRBJ2-6,many,TRBV4-2,.,TGTGCCAGCAGCCAAGAACTGACAGGATTTAGCTCTGGGGCCAACGTCCTGACTTTC,CASSQELTGFSSGANVLTF
TRBJ2-3,many,TRBV15,.,TGTGCCACCAGCAGATTTCCAGTTCGGACGGGGACTACGCAGTATTTT,CATSRFPVRTGTTQYF
TRBJ2-1,.,TRBV29-1,.,TGCAGCGTTGAACCCTCAGACTTCCTTAACTACGAGCAGTTCTTC,CSVEPSDFLNYEQFF
TRBJ1-3,.,TRBV29-1,.,TGCAGCGTTGCGCTGAGCTCTGGAAACACCATATATTTT,CSVALSSGNTIYF
TRBJ1-2,many,TRBV5-1,TRBD1,TGCGCCAGCAGCCAGGGGGGGACGGCTAACTATGGCTACACCTTC,CASSQGGTANYGYTF
TRBJ1-2,many,TRBV5-1,TRBD1,TGCGCCAGCAGCTTGGCCGGACAGGGGACAGGGGGCGGCCTTAACTATGGCTACACCTTC,CASSLAGQGTGGGLNYGYTF
TRBJ2-5,many,TRBV7-2,.,TGTGCCAGCAGCTTAGGAGGCGTCCAAGAGACCCAGTACTTC,CASSLGGVQETQYF
TRBJ1-2,few,TRBV5-1,.,TGCGCCAGCAGCTTGGATTTTGGCCTTGGAGGCTACACCTTC,CASSLDFGLGGYTF
TRBJ1-1,.,TRBV6-1,TRBD1,TGTGCCAGCAGCCGAGGTGGGACAGGGATGAACACTGAAGCTTTCTTT,CASSRGGTGMNTEAFF
TRBJ2-7,many,TRBV5-1,.,TGCGCCAGCAGAGGTTCGGCTAACGAGCAGTACTTC,CASRGSANEQYF
TRBJ2-1,few,TRBV12-3/TRBV12-4,TRBD2,TGTGCCAGCAGCATGACTAGCGGATATGACAATGAGCAGTTCTTC,CASSMTSGYDNEQFF
TRBJ2-1,medium-sized,TRBV29-1,TRBD2,TGCAGCGTTGCGGGACTAGCGGGAGAGATGGGTAATGAGCAGTTCTTC,CSVAGLAGEMGNEQFF
TRBJ2-5,few,TRBV20-1,.,TGCAGTGCTCAGAGGACAGTGCAAGAGACCCAGTACTTC,CSAQRTVQETQYF
TRBJ1-6,.,TRBV20-1,TRBD1,TGCAGTGCTAGGAGCGGACAGGGTAGTTCACCCCTCCACTTT,CSARSGQGSSPLHF
TRBJ2-2,.,TRBV20-1,TRBD1,TGCAGTGCAAGACAGGGGAGAGGCGGGGAGCTGTTTTTT,CSARQGRGGELFF
TRBJ1-4,.,TRBV19,.,TGTGCCAGTACTCCGGGACGGAGAAATGAAAAACTGTTTTTT,CASTPGRRNEKLFF
TRBJ2-5,.,TRBV5-6,.,TGTGCCAGCAGCTTGGTGTCAGCCCAAGAGACCCAGTACTTC,CASSLVSAQETQYF
TRBJ2-7,many,TRBV24-1,.,TGTGCCACCAGTGATGGAAAGGGGGTAATCGACGAGCAGTACTTC,CATSDGKGVIDEQYF
TRBJ2-7,.,TRBV7-2,.,TGTGCCAGCAGCTTAGTTGGGGGGATTTCCTACGAGCAGTACTTC,CASSLVGGISYEQYF
TRBJ1-5,many,TRBV24-1,TRBD1,TGTGCCACCAGCTCAACAGGGGAGCAGCCCCAGCATTTT,CATSSTGEQPQHF
TRBJ2-6,few,TRBV4-1,TRBD1,TGCGCCAGCAGCCCGACAGGGTTAGGAGGGGCCAACGTCCTGACTTTC,CASSPTGLGGANVLTF
TRBJ2-5,few,TRBV27,TRBD1,TGTGCCAGCAGTCCGGGGACAGGCGCGGGGGAGACCCAGTACTTC,CASSPGTGAGETQYF
TRBJ2-5,.,TRBV15,.,TGTGCCACCAGCAGAGATCCGCAGGGTGGGGAGGCCCAGTACTTC,CATSRDPQGGEAQYF
TRBJ2-7,.,TRBV3-1,TRBD2,TGTGCCAGCAGCCTGAATAGCGGGGGTGCCTACGAGCAGTACTTC,CASSLNSGGAYEQYF
TRBJ2-3,.,TRBV5-1,.,TGCGCCAGCAGCTTGGCGCTTCCTACAGATACGCAGTATTTT,CASSLALPTDTQYF
TRBJ2-1,few,TRBV28,.,TGTGCCACGGACAGCCTGAATGAGCAGTTCTTC,CATDSLNEQFF
TRBJ2-6,.,TRBV7-2,.,TGTGCCAGCAACCCCCGCTCTGGGGCCAACGTCCTGACTTTC,CASNPRSGANVLTF
TRBJ1-3,.,TRBV28,.,TGTGCCAGCACCCCCCCCCGACTCGTTGGAAACACCATATATTTT,CASTPPRLVGNTIYF
TRBJ2-6,few,TRBV4-1,.,TGCGCCAGCAGCCAACAGAGCTCTGGGGCCAACGTCCTGACTTTC,CASSQQSSGANVLTF
TRBJ2-1,few,TRBV5-5,.,TGTGCCAGCAGCCGAGAGGGGACCAGCCGGGAGCAGTTCTTC,CASSREGTSREQFF
TRBJ2-5,many,TRBV5-1,.,TGCGCCAGCCGCACAGCGGCTCCGTACCAAGAGACCCAGTACTTC,CASRTAAPYQETQYF
TRBJ2-6,few,TRBV2,.,TGTGCCAGCAGTGAATGGGACCCTGGGGCCAACGTCCTGACTTTC,CASSEWDPGANVLTF
TRBJ2-5,.,TRBV7-2,.,TGTGCCAGCAGCCTCCGCGAAGCGCGCTGGGAGACCCAGTACTTC,CASSLREARWETQYF
TRBJ1-2,.,TRBV12-3/TRBV12-4,.,TGTGCCAGCAGTAATACAGGGTACTATGGCTACACCTTC,CASSNTGYYGYTF
TRBJ2-2,.,TRBV5-1,TRBD1,TGCGCCAGCAGCTTGGCAGGGGGCCTTAACACCGGGGAGCTGTTTTTT,CASSLAGGLNTGELFF
TRBJ2-2,.,TRBV3-1,.,TGTGCCAGCAGCTCTCGTTTGGGGATCACCGGGGAGCTGTTTTTT,CASSSRLGITGELFF
TRBJ2-5,few,TRBV28,.,TGTGCCACCGACGTGGGGACTCAAGAGACCCAGTACTTC,CATDVGTQETQYF
TRBJ2-7,.,TRBV7-2,TRBD1,TGTGCCAGCAGCCAAGGACAGGGGATGGGGAAGCAGTACTTC,CASSQGQGMGKQYF